This paragraph covers one TCR beta chain sequence. This sample is drawn from a study of blood T cell repertoires in COVID-19. For the study at large: The origin of the acute and convalescent COVID-19 samples was the United States, Italy and Spain.

Under the authors' procedure: Reference gene primer amplification yielded estimated nucleated cell counts. Here immunoSEQ multiplex PCR was the method, and the copy in TCRdb shows in-frame clones only, minus some. V and J calls and clone size are as listed in that table; D and trimming were resolved from the DNA. The table records fewer than 80,000 clones, about 90% of them present only once. V was shortened by 2 bases and J by 8 bases, with 15 bases between the two germline ends. Looked up from germline, CDR1 is GTSNPN and CDR2 is SVGIG (reference sequence). This CDR3 has 13 residues. Specimen: peripheral blood. The receptor was derived from a woman between 45 and 65 years old with active or convalescent COVID-19. The J gene is TRBJ1-1, the V gene TRBV30; D is ambiguous. For the CDR3, the DNA is TGTGCCTGGAGTAGGCGGGGATTAATGGAAGCTTTCTTT. It specifies CAWSRRGLMEAFF. The complete variable domain, with remaining parts taken from reference TRBV30 and TRBJ1-1, reads SQTIHQWPATLVQPVGSPLSLECTVEGTSNPNLYWYRQAAGRGLQLLFYSVGIGQISSEVPQNLSASRPQDRQFILSSKKLLLSDSGFYLCAWSRRGLMEAFFGQGTRLTVV.